One and the same sample provided the 5 T cell receptor beta chains below, sequenced in a study of siplizumab effects on memory and regulatory T cells. Clones were read by immunoSEQ multiplex PCR, and TCRdb kept only the in-frame ones, dropping some. The sample lists about 110,000 clones, roughly 92% occurring once. The sample comprised CD4+ T cells sorted from blood. The origin of the receptors is a human donor in good health.

The rearrangement joins TRBV5-1 to TRBJ2-5; 13 bases agree with TRBD2. There are 17 residues in the CDR3. Germline V gene sequence: CDR1 SGHRS, CDR2 YFSETQ. V trimming: 0 bases; J trimming: 4 bases; junction bases outside the gene matches: 6. Here the CDR3 DNA reads TGCGCCAGCAGCTTGGGCGGACTAGCGGGGGAATCAGAGACCCAGTACTTC. Residues: CASSLGGLAGESETQYF. Combining the CDR3 with reference TRBV5-1 and TRBJ2-5 gives the whole variable domain KAGVTQTPRYLIKTRGQQVTLSCSPISGHRSVSWYQQTPGQGLQFLFEYFSETQRNKGNFPGRFSGRQFSNSRSEMNVSTLELGDSALYLCASSLGGLAGESETQYFGPGTRLLVL.

V usage is TRBV28 and J usage is TRBJ2-3, with TRBD1 matching over 9 bases. CDR1 and CDR2 (germline): MDHEN, SYDVKM. This CDR3 has 16 residues. V trimming: 5 bases; J trimming: 1 base; junction bases outside the gene matches: 7. CDR3 sequence: CASSGGRQGGTDTQYF. Here the CDR3 DNA reads TGTGCCAGCAGTGGAGGGAGACAGGGGGGCACAGATACGCAGTATTTT.

V gene TRBV27 combines with J gene TRBJ1-1; maybe TRBD1 (6 bases). Germline-derived CDR1 and CDR2 are MNHEY and SMNVEV (reference sequence). Between the trimmed V and J ends, which lost 4 bases and 3 bases, there was a span of 15 bases. The CDR3 spans 15 residues. This chain's CDR3 is CASSYQGEGDTEAFF. In DNA, the CDR3 is TGTGCCAGCAGTTACCAGGGAGAGGGGGACACTGAAGCTTTCTTT.

The rearrangement links TRBV2 to TRBJ2-3; the D gene is possibly TRBD2 (6 bases). Trimming removed 6 bases from V and 2 bases from J, with 9 bases in between. CDR1 and CDR2 (germline): SNHLY, FYNNEI. CDR3 size: 13 residues. CDR3: CASRTRNTDTQYF. CDR3 in DNA: TGTGCCAGCAGGACTAGAAACACAGATACGCAGTATTTT.

V gene TRBV6-6 combines with J gene TRBJ2-7; D may be TRBD2 (5 bases). The CDR3 is 13 residues long. CDR1 is MNHNY and CDR2 is SVGAGI in the germline V gene (reference sequence). V was cut by 6 bases and J by 3 bases, with 12 bases left in between. CDR3 sequence reads: CASSQRELYEQYF. DNA for the CDR3: TGTGCCAGCAGCCAGAGGGAACTCTACGAGCAGTACTTC.